The 24 T cell receptor beta chains below come from one sample, sequenced in a study of T cell responses to AZD1222 COVID-19 vaccine. The data were produced by immunoSEQ multiplex PCR, yet TCRdb's version contains in-frame clones alone and is incomplete. The sample contains some 200,000 clones, roughly 88% of which appear only once. The source material was peripheral blood, sampled on day 0 of AZD1222 vaccination. Source of these receptors: an adult in good health.

DNA of the CDR3: TGTGCCAGCAGTTTTAGCACGAACACCGGGGAGCTGTTTTTT. Residues: CASSFSTNTGELFF. This chain uses TRBV27 with TRBJ2-2; D remains unclear. Germline V lookup: CDR1 MNHEY, CDR2 SMNVEV (reference sequence). This CDR3 has 14 amino acids. The ends were cut back, 3 bases at V and 0 bases at J, with 5 bases in the middle.

The rearrangement uses TRBV7-3 and TRBJ2-1; 9 nucleotides line up with TRBD2. J gave up 10 bases and V 5 bases, and 3 bases lay outside the gene matches. The CDR3 runs to 12 residues. Germline V gene sequence: CDR1 SGHTA, CDR2 FQGTGA. The CDR3 sequence: CASSHGTSEQFF. In nucleotides, the CDR3 is TGTGCCAGCAGCCACGGGACTAGCGAGCAGTTCTTC. Supplemented by reference TRBV7-3 and TRBJ2-1, the full variable domain reads GAGVSQTPSNKVTEKGKYVELRCDPISGHTALYWYRQSLGQGPEFLIYFQGTGAADDSGLPNDRFFAVRPEGSVSTLKIQRTERGDSAVYLCASSHGTSEQFFGPGTRLTVL.

This sequence joins TRBV6-1 and TRBJ1-5; D is undetermined. The V end lost 5 bases, the J end lost 5 bases, and 10 bases lay between the germline ends. CDR3 length equals 13 residues. CDR1 is MNHNS and CDR2 is SASEGT in the germline V gene. The CDR3 is CASSQGSDQPQHF. DNA of the CDR3: TGTGCCAGCAGTCAAGGTTCCGATCAGCCCCAGCATTTT.

The V and J genes are TRBV5-1 and TRBJ2-7; D gene ambiguous. The CDR3 runs to 16 residues. Germline CDR1 and CDR2: SGHRS and YFSETQ. Trimming pared 0 bases from V and 5 bases from J, leaving 18 bases between. The CDR3, as DNA: TGCGCCAGCAGCTTGGAGGGTCTATATCTAAGCGACGAGCAGTACTTC. The encoded protein is CASSLEGLYLSDEQYF.

The chain carries TRBV6-1 and TRBJ2-1, with 8 positions matching TRBD1. Germline lookup yields CDR1 MNHNS and CDR2 SASEGT. CDR3 length equals 16 residues. With 2 bases clipped from V and 5 bases from J, the junction kept 8 bases outside the gene matches. The CDR3 reads CASSELSGQGHNEQFF. The CDR3 DNA is TGTGCCAGCAGTGAACTATCTGGACAGGGCCACAATGAGCAGTTCTTC.

The chain carries TRBV10-3 and TRBJ2-3; TRBD2 aligns across 11 bases. Germline lookup yields CDR1 ENHRY and CDR2 SYGVKD. V was pared by 6 bases and J by 5 bases, with 13 bases of the junction left unmatched. The CDR3 extends over 17 amino acids. The CDR3 nucleotides are TGTGCCATCAGCGGGGCCGGGGCTAGCGGGGGGCTAGATACGCAGTATTTT. Protein sequence: CAISGAGASGGLDTQYF.

V usage is TRBV13 and J usage is TRBJ1-5, with D unclear. The germline gives CDR1 PRHDT, CDR2 FYEKMQ (reference sequence). The CDR3 consists of 12 residues. V was trimmed by 6 bases and J by 0 bases, leaving 3 bases between them. The CDR3 loop reads CASSHSNQPQHF. The CDR3 nucleotides are TGTGCCAGCAGTCATAGCAATCAGCCCCAGCATTTT.

The chain uses TRBV7-2 and TRBJ2-7; D is possibly TRBD2 (5 bases). Germline V gives CDR1 SGHTA, CDR2 FQGNSA. With 3 bases removed from V and 2 bases from J, the gap between germline ends came to 8 bases. The CDR3 contains 13 residues. The CDR3 sequence: CASSLEATYEQYF. CDR3 DNA sequence: TGTGCCAGCAGCTTGGAGGCTACCTACGAGCAGTACTTC.

This clone occurred a few times. V and J are TRBV4-3 and TRBJ1-2, with 9 bases identical to TRBD1. Trimming cost V 4 bases and J 5 bases; bases outside gene matches: 8. This CDR3 is built from 15 residues. The V gene's germline CDR1 is LGHNA and CDR2 YSLEER. The DNA of the CDR3 is TGCGCCAGCAGCCCCGGACAGGGGATAGTTTATGGCTACACCTTC. Amino acids: CASSPGQGIVYGYTF.

The rearrangement joins TRBV6-5 to TRBJ1-2; possible D gene TRBD1, 5 bases. The CDR3 spans 13 residues. Germline CDR1 and CDR2: MNHEY and SVGAGI. With 5 bases removed from V and 2 bases from J, the gap between germline ends came to 9 bases. In DNA form, the CDR3 reads TGTGCCAGCAGTAGGGACGCCAACTATGGCTACACCTTC. Its translation is CASSRDANYGYTF.

This clone came up once. V gene TRBV9 combines with J gene TRBJ2-3, with D perhaps TRBD2 (6 bases). Per the germline V gene, CDR1 is SGDLS and CDR2 is YYNGEE. Trimming shortened V by 0 bases and J by 1 base, and 12 bases separated the two germline ends. This CDR3 is 16 amino acids long. Written as DNA, the CDR3 is TGTGCCAGCAGCGTAGGGACCGGCGGGGGCACAGATACGCAGTATTTT. It codes for CASSVGTGGGTDTQYF.

The chain joins TRBV2 to TRBJ2-5; D unclear. Deletions cut 4 bases from V and 3 bases from J, with 15 bases between. Germline CDR1 SNHLY, CDR2 FYNNEI. CDR3 length: 15 residues. CDR3 residues: CASSAILTLEETQYF. CDR3 nucleotide sequence: TGTGCCAGCAGTGCTATCCTAACGTTGGAAGAGACCCAGTACTTC.

The V gene is TRBV29-1, the J gene TRBJ1-4, with TRBD1 as a possible D gene (6 bases). Germline-derived CDR1 and CDR2 are SQVTM and ANQGSEA. The CDR3 has 14 amino acids. Trimming left V 3 bases short and J 3 bases short, with 11 bases between. The CDR3 DNA follows: TGCAGCGTTGATGCAGGGGTACCTAATGAAAAACTGTTTTTT. Protein product: CSVDAGVPNEKLFF.

The chain couples TRBV25-1 to TRBJ2-7; D ambiguous. CDR3 length: 12 amino acids. V was shortened by 2 bases and J by 3 bases, with 5 bases between the two germline ends. Germline V gives CDR1 MGHDK, CDR2 SYGVNS. CDR3 sequence reads: CASSERDYEQYF. CDR3 in DNA: TGTGCCAGCAGTGAACGAGACTACGAGCAGTACTTC.

V gene TRBV29-1 combines with J gene TRBJ1-6; no firm D call. The V and J ends lost 5 bases and 6 bases respectively, with 14 bases between them. CDR1 is SQVTM and CDR2 is ANQGSEA in the germline V gene. This CDR3 contains 14 residues. CDR3 sequence (DNA): TGCAGCGTTACCGACACGTCCCCTAATTCACCCCTCCACTTT. Translation: CSVTDTSPNSPLHF.

V gene TRBV4-3 combines with J gene TRBJ1-6; tentatively, D is TRBD1 (6 bases). CDR3 length equals 16 residues. V was trimmed by 0 bases and J by 2 bases, leaving 8 bases between them. The V gene's germline CDR1 is LGHNA and CDR2 YSLEER. CDR3 loop: CASSQDGQPYNSPLHF. The DNA of the CDR3 is TGCGCCAGCAGCCAAGATGGACAGCCCTATAATTCACCCCTCCACTTT.

The rearrangement uses TRBV2 and TRBJ2-7; D not certain. In germline, CDR1 is SNHLY, CDR2 FYNNEI. The V end lost 8 bases, the J end lost 2 bases, and 13 bases lay between the germline ends. The CDR3 spans 13 residues. The chain's CDR3 is CASRGRYPYEQYF. DNA for the CDR3: TGTGCCAGCCGCGGTAGGTATCCCTACGAGCAGTACTTC. Full variable domain (remainder filled in from reference TRBV2 and TRBJ2-7): EPEVTQTPSHQVTQMGQEVILRCVPISNHLYFYWYRQILGQKVEFLVSFYNNEISEKSEIFDDQFSVERPDGSNFTLKIRSTKLEDSAMYFCASRGRYPYEQYFGPGTRLTVT.

V and J are TRBV10-2 and TRBJ1-5; D might be TRBD1 (6 bases). This CDR3 is built from 15 residues. Trimming removed 6 bases from V and 6 bases from J, with 18 bases in between. CDR1 and CDR2 from the germline V gene are WSHSY and SAAADI. CDR3 bases: TGCGCCAGCAGGGAACAGGGCAGCTGGAGTCAGCCCCAGCATTTT. Translating gives CASREQGSWSQPQHF.

The chain links TRBV11-2 to TRBJ2-1, with D perhaps being TRBD1 or TRBD2 (5 bases each). This CDR3 has 17 residues. The germline V and J ends were trimmed by 1 base and 8 bases, with 21 bases remaining between them. Germline values: CDR1 SGHAT, CDR2 FQNNGV. In nucleotides, the CDR3 is TGTGCCAGCAGCTTAGGTCGGGCGGAGAGGGGATTGTATGAGCAGTTCTTC. It translates to CASSLGRAERGLYEQFF.

The chain links TRBV27 to TRBJ2-1; no firm D call. The V and J ends lost 2 bases and 5 bases respectively, with 13 bases between them. CDR3 length: 15 residues. Germline assignment: CDR1 MNHEY and CDR2 SMNVEV (reference sequence). The CDR3 loop reads CASSLISNTDNEQFF. The CDR3 coding sequence is TGTGCCAGCAGTTTAATCAGTAATACAGACAATGAGCAGTTCTTC.

Turning to this clone: The same CDR3 arises from other DNA sequences in this sample as well. V and J are TRBV5-6 and TRBJ2-2, with TRBD1 as a possible D gene (5 bases). The ends were cut back, 4 bases at V and 4 bases at J, with 8 bases in the middle. From germline, CDR1 is SGHDT and CDR2 YYEEEE. This CDR3 region has 13 residues. The CDR3 DNA reads TGTGCCAGCAGCCCGGACACCACCGGGGAGCTGTTTTTT. Protein product: CASSPDTTGELFF. Full variable domain (rest looked up from reference TRBV5-6 and TRBJ2-2): DAGVTQSPTHLIKTRGQQVTLRCSPKSGHDTVSWYQQALGQGPQFIFQYYEEEERQRGNFPDRFSGHQFPNYSSELNVNALLLGDSALYLCASSPDTTGELFFGEGSRLTVL.

J is TRBJ2-5 and V is TRBV27; either TRBD1 or TRBD2 may fit D (5 bases each). Germline V gives CDR1 MNHEY, CDR2 SMNVEV (reference sequence). V lost 3 bases to trimming and J lost 5 bases, with 10 bases between them. CDR3 length: 13 amino acids. The CDR3 bases are TGTGCCAGCAGTTTCACGGGGCGGGAGACCCAGTACTTC. Protein product: CASSFTGRETQYF.

This rearrangement joins TRBV13 to TRBJ2-1, with D tentatively TRBD2 (5 bases). CDR1 is PRHDT, CDR2 FYEKMQ, per germline (reference sequence). V dropped 9 bases and J dropped 1 base, with 13 bases sitting between them. The CDR3 sequence is 14 residues long. The CDR3 spells CASERTGSYNEQFF. CDR3 nucleotides: TGTGCCAGTGAAAGGACTGGATCCTACAATGAGCAGTTCTTC.

This clone was detected only once. A read error may account for a junction end that differs from germline. The chain carries TRBV7-9 and TRBJ1-2, with D perhaps TRBD1 (5 bases). This CDR3 is 12 amino acids long. From germline, CDR1 is SEHNR and CDR2 FQNEAQ (reference sequence). The CDR3 nucleotides are TGTGCCAGCAGCCTAGGTGGGGCAAGGGAATTCTTC. Protein sequence: CASSLGGAREFF. Full variable domain (remainder filled in from reference TRBV7-9 and TRBJ1-2): DTGVSQNPRHKITKRGQNVTFRCDPISEHNRLYWYRQTLGQGPEFLTYFQNEAQLEKSRLLSDRFSAERPKGSFSTLEIQRTEQGDSAMYLCASSLGGAREFFGSGTRLTVV.